These T cell receptor beta chains were read from a single sample in a study of blood T cell repertoires in COVID-19. Only in-frame clones appear in the TCRdb table, and some are missing; sequencing was by immunoSEQ multiplex PCR. The sample lists 100,000 to 150,000 clones; 85% were seen once. Sequencing was carried out using peripheral blood. The receptors here all came from a woman of 80 years or more with acute or convalescent COVID-19. Each CDR3 is given with its conserved first and last residue. Clone size is given for some rows only: seen once, a few or many times, or a class if the clone is expanded.

J gene,V gene,clone size,CDR3 length,CDR3 protein
TRBJ1-1,TRBV28,.,15,CASSLFQGKGTEAFF
TRBJ1-2,TRBV7-2,.,14,CASSLYTAFYGYTF
TRBJ2-2,TRBV7-2,.,15,CASTRGGRGAGELFF
TRBJ1-1,TRBV29-1,.,12,CSVRRGGTEAFF
TRBJ1-1,TRBV9,few,15,CASSPARTGYTEAFF
TRBJ1-1,TRBV5-5,.,15,CASMVQPGIRSEAFF
TRBJ2-2,TRBV7-3,.,14,CASSSKTGPGELFF
TRBJ1-1,TRBV4-2,.,15,CASSPERGRFTQAFF
TRBJ2-5,TRBV20-1,.,15,CSASNVRGGAETQYF
TRBJ1-5,TRBV5-1,.,13,CASSLIPDQPQHF
TRBJ1-6,TRBV10-3,.,15,CAISESGQGESPLHF
TRBJ1-1,TRBV19,.,14,CASSTRQGVIQAFF
TRBJ2-7,TRBV21-1,.,15,CASSKGDKRGGRQYF
TRBJ1-6,TRBV28,.,14,CASSWTGPNSPLHF
TRBJ1-3,TRBV15,.,19,CATSRDLGTLKTTGNTIYF
TRBJ2-5,TRBV7-3,.,16,CASSALDRDLSETQYF
TRBJ2-7,TRBV6-6,.,16,CASSWSAMDSSYEQYF
TRBJ2-1,TRBV7-8,.,15,CASSLLAGTYNEQFF
TRBJ1-1,TRBV5-1,.,13,CASSSQVNTEAFF
TRBJ1-3,TRBV7-9,.,13,CASSADRRNTIYF
TRBJ1-3,TRBV28,.,12,CASRDSGNTIYF
TRBJ2-5,TRBV15,.,19,CATSRDGVSGSGIGETQYF
TRBJ2-3,TRBV9,.,15,CASSYGGAGTDTQYF
TRBJ1-2,TRBV3-1/TRBV3-2,.,13,CASSSRDRGGYTF
TRBJ1-1,TRBV6-6,.,14,CASRVGGEGTEAFF